A single sample gave rise to the 20 T cell receptor beta chains below, sequenced in a study of T cell clonality in common variable immunodeficiency. The assay was immunoSEQ multiplex PCR, and TCRdb's table has in-frame clones only and misses some. This sample comprises some 40,000 clones, none seen once only. The sequenced sample was peripheral blood mononuclear cells. The receptor source for this set is a person aged 18 to 75 in good health.

This clone was counted many times. The CDR3 extends 3 residues past the end of the read, so its final part is completed from the germline J gene. The rearrangement uses TRBV5-5 and TRBJ2-7, with a tentative D call TRBD1 (6 bases). This CDR3 region has 14 residues. From germline, CDR1 is SGHKS and CDR2 YYEKEE (reference sequence). V was clipped by 1 base and J by 3 bases, with 11 bases between them. The covered CDR3 bases are TGTGCCAGCAGCTTGAATACAGGGAGCTACGAG. This encodes CASSLNTGSYE. The CDR3 in full is CASSLNTGSYEQYF.

This clone was seen ten or more times. The read ends 3 residues early relative to the CDR3; the germline J gene fills the gap. The chain carries TRBV2 and TRBJ2-6; D is undetermined. This CDR3 has 16 amino acids. Per germline, CDR1 SNHLY and CDR2 FYNNEI. V was shortened by 6 bases and J by 0 bases, with 12 bases between the two germline ends. The sequenced CDR3 bases are TGTGCCAGCAGAGAACGTATATTCTCTGGGGCCAACGTC. Translation: CASRERIFSGANV. The whole CDR3 protein is CASRERIFSGANVLTF.

This clone was observed at least ten times. The read ends 3 residues before the CDR3 terminus; that terminus is restored from the germline J gene. The rearrangement links TRBV20-1 to TRBJ2-7; 13 positions agree with TRBD2. From germline, CDR1 is DFQATT and CDR2 SNEGSKA (reference sequence). The CDR3 is made up of 16 amino acids. Losses at the gene ends were 1 base for V and 2 bases for J; bases not matched to a gene: 5. Partial CDR3 DNA: TGCAGTGCTAGAGGGGGGACTAGCGGGGCCCCCTACGAG. This translates into CSARGGTSGAPYE. The complete CDR3 reads CSARGGTSGAPYEQYF.

This clone was detected many times. The read comes to an end 3 residues before the CDR3 does, leaving the germline J gene to fill in the end. This chain joins TRBV14 and TRBJ2-3; 10 bases are shared with TRBD2. Germline V gene data show CDR1 as SGHDN and CDR2 as FVKESK. V dropped 4 bases and J dropped 6; count of bases not matched to a gene: 7. The CDR3 sequence is 15 residues long. The CDR3 spells CASSPSGGVLDTQYF. The sequenced part of the CDR3 DNA is TGTGCCAGCAGCCCAAGCGGGGGGGTCCTGGATACG.

This clone was counted ten times or more. The missing CDR3 end, 3 residues past where the read stops, is filled in from the germline J gene. The chain uses TRBV4-1 and TRBJ1-5; 9 bases match TRBD1. Germline V CDR1 and CDR2: MGHRA, YSYEKL. V lost 0 bases, J lost 5 bases, and 2 bases stayed unmatched. The CDR3 contains 15 residues. The chain's CDR3 is CASSQEGTGYQPQHF. The sequenced CDR3 bases are TGCGCCAGCAGCCAAGAGGGGACAGGGTATCAGCCC.

In this sample, this clone turned up a few times. The CDR3 DNA, read in part, is TGTGCCAGCAGCTCTTATAATTCACCC. As protein: CASSSYNSP. The entire CDR3 protein reads CASSSYNSPLHF. V usage is TRBV11-3 and J usage is TRBJ1-6; D remains ambiguous. The CDR3 end lies 3 residues beyond the end of the read and is filled in from the germline J gene. This CDR3 comprises 12 residues. The germline V gene encodes CDR1 SGHNT and CDR2 YENEEA. V dropped 4 bases and J dropped 4 bases, with 2 bases sitting between them.

This clone was seen repeatedly, ten times or more. The read terminates 3 residues before the CDR3 end, so the remaining end is supplied by the germline J gene. The chain is built from TRBV6-2 or TRBV6-3 and TRBJ2-3, with unresolved D. Trimming shortened V by 8 bases and J by 0 bases, and 9 bases separated the two germline ends. This CDR3 comprises 13 residues. Germline V gene sequence: CDR1 MNHEY, CDR2 SVGEGT. The sequenced part of the CDR3 DNA is TGTGCCAGCTCCCGCACTAGCACAGATACG. Protein: CASSRTSTDT. Given in full, the CDR3 is CASSRTSTDTQYF.

This clone has a count of ten or more. The read is 3 residues too short to cover the CDR3 end, so that end is filled in from the germline J gene. The chain uses TRBV6-1 and TRBJ2-7, with 8 bases matching TRBD2. The V gene's germline CDR1 is MNHNS and CDR2 SASEGT. This CDR3 has 15 residues. Trimming cost V 3 bases and J 6 bases; bases outside gene matches: 10. CDR3 DNA, as far as it was read: TGTGCCAGCAGTGAGATGCTCGGGACTAGTCTCGAG. Amino acid sequence: CASSEMLGTSLE. The whole CDR3 reads CASSEMLGTSLEQYF.

This clone was seen repeatedly, ten times or more. Read data end 3 residues before the CDR3 end; the end is taken from the germline J gene. The chain couples TRBV6-1 to TRBJ1-1; D not resolved. V was shortened by 4 bases and J by 0 bases, with 15 bases between the two germline ends. Germline loops: CDR1 MNHNS, CDR2 SASEGT. The CDR3 has 16 amino acids. CDR3 DNA, as far as it was read: TGTGCCAGCAGTGGCGTTTTGGGCAGGATGAACACTGAA. It encodes CASSGVLGRMNTE. The whole CDR3 sequence reads CASSGVLGRMNTEAFF.

This clone was seen only a few times. The junction does not match germline at one end; this may be a read error. The read is 3 residues too short to cover the CDR3 end, so that end is filled in from the germline J gene. V gene TRBV18 combines with J gene TRBJ2-2; 9 bases map to TRBD1. Germline-derived CDR1 and CDR2 are KGHSH and LQKENI. The CDR3 has 16 amino acids. The DNA read from the CDR3 is TGTGCCAGCTCCCCCCCCGGACAGGGGAACGCCGGGGAG. This sequence encodes CASSPPGQGNAGE. The complete CDR3 reads CASSPPGQGNAGELFF.

This clone was counted a few times. Read data end 3 residues before the CDR3 end; the end is taken from the germline J gene. The chain recombines TRBV5-6 with TRBJ1-2; unclear D gene. The CDR3 contains 13 residues. Per the germline V gene, CDR1 is SGHDT and CDR2 is YYEEEE. The CDR3 protein is CASSFTRFGDYTF. CDR3 DNA, as far as it was read: TGTGCCAGCAGCTTTACCAGGTTCGGGGAC.

This clone occurred many times. Read sequence stops 3 residues before the CDR3 end, and the germline J gene provides the missing end. The V gene is TRBV5-1, the J gene TRBJ1-1; D remains unclear. The V end lost 4 bases, the J end lost 3 bases, and 13 bases lay between the germline ends. This CDR3 comprises 14 residues. Germline-derived CDR1 and CDR2 are SGHRS and YFSETQ. The CDR3 sequence is CASSGGGGDTEAFF. The CDR3 DNA, read in part, is TGCGCCAGCAGCGGCGGCGGCGGGGACACTGAA.

This clone was picked up many times. Coverage ceases 3 residues before the CDR3 finishes, and the germline J gene fills in the end. The V and J genes are TRBV12-3 or TRBV12-4 and TRBJ1-1; D is undetermined. The CDR3 runs 13 residues. Incomplete CDR3 DNA: TGTGCCAGCACCCTCACGCCTACCCCAGAA. It is translated as CASTLTPTPE. The entire CDR3 reads CASTLTPTPEAFF.

Many counts were recorded for this clone. The CDR3 end lies 3 residues beyond the end of the read and is filled in from the germline J gene. The V and J genes are TRBV29-1 and TRBJ1-1; TRBD1 might be the D (6 bases). This CDR3 has 13 amino acids. V lost 7 bases and J 1 base, leaving 13 bases between the germline ends. Germline V lookup: CDR1 SQVTM, CDR2 ANQGSEA. The sequenced CDR3 bases are TGCAGCGCTCTACCGGGACAGAACACTGAA. Its translation: CSALPGQNTE. The entire CDR3 protein reads CSALPGQNTEAFF.

Many counts were recorded for this clone. With the read ending 3 residues before the CDR3 end, the germline J gene is used to fill in that end. V is TRBV29-1 and J is TRBJ2-1; no definite D call. Germline V gives CDR1 SQVTM, CDR2 ANQGSEA. The length of the CDR3 is 13 residues. V lost 0 bases and J lost 6, with 9 bases in between. Incomplete CDR3 DNA: TGCAGCGTTGAAGATCGGGTGGGCAATGAG. It encodes CSVEDRVGNE. The whole CDR3 reads CSVEDRVGNEQFF.

This clone occurred many times. The sequence runs out 3 residues before the end of the CDR3; the remainder is reconstructed from the germline J gene. This chain links TRBV5-1 with TRBJ2-7, with TRBD1 matching 11 bases. This CDR3 is built from 15 residues. Looked up from germline, CDR1 is SGHRS and CDR2 is YFSETQ. V was pared by 4 bases and J by 2 bases, with 5 bases of the junction left unmatched. CDR3 loop: CASSSGQGAAYEQYF. The DNA read from the CDR3 is TGCGCCAGCAGCAGCGGACAGGGGGCCGCCTACGAG.

This clone was seen repeatedly, ten times or more. The sequenced part of the CDR3 DNA is TGTGCCAGCAGCTTGGCGGGGGGAGAGATCTATGGC. Amino acid sequence: CASSLAGGEIYG. The CDR3 as a whole reads CASSLAGGEIYGYTF. The chain has TRBV7-9 and TRBJ1-2; a weak D match, TRBD1 (5 bases). The read ends 3 residues early relative to the CDR3; the germline J gene fills the gap. Germline values: CDR1 SEHNR, CDR2 FQNEAQ (reference sequence). The germline V and J ends were trimmed by 3 bases and 4 bases, with 15 bases remaining between them. The length of the CDR3 is 15 residues.

This clone was detected many times. The read halts 3 residues ahead of the CDR3 end, with the missing end drawn from the germline J gene. V usage is TRBV27 and J usage is TRBJ2-1; 9 bases match TRBD1. This CDR3 region has 15 residues. Germline CDR1 is MNHEY and CDR2 is SMNVEV (reference sequence). Germline trimming cut 3 bases from V and 5 bases from J; bases unmatched to any gene: 5. The CDR3 sequence: CASSFRQGGNNEQFF. CDR3 DNA (partial): TGTGCCAGCAGTTTCCGACAGGGGGGGAACAATGAG.

This clone was recorded many times. The observed sequence ends 3 residues before the CDR3 terminus, with the missing tail filled in from the germline J gene. The chain has TRBV2 and TRBJ2-1; D is perhaps TRBD1 or TRBD2 (6 bases each). Trimming stripped 4 bases from V and 1 base from J, with 11 bases between. The CDR3 has 15 residues. CDR1 SNHLY and CDR2 FYNNEI come from the germline V gene. The sequenced part of the CDR3 DNA is TGTGCCAGCAGTGCAACAGGGAGGTCCTACAATGAG. Encoded protein: CASSATGRSYNE. The whole CDR3 protein is CASSATGRSYNEQFF. Full variable domain (missing parts from reference TRBV2 and TRBJ2-1): EPEVTQTPSHQVTQMGQEVILRCVPISNHLYFYWYRQILGQKVEFLVSFYNNEISEKSEIFDDQFSVERPDGSNFTLKIRSTKLEDSAMYFCASSATGRSYNEQFFGPGTRLTVL.

This clone was seen many times. Sequencing ends 3 residues short of the CDR3 end; the germline J gene provides the rest. The chain employs TRBV6-1 and TRBJ1-5; perhaps TRBD1 as D (5 bases). Germline CDR1 MNHNS, CDR2 SASEGT. Trimming left V 4 bases short and J 2 bases short, with 12 bases between. The CDR3 is 15 residues long. CDR3 bases read: TGTGCCAGCAGTGCGAGAGACAGTGGCAATCAGCCC. Protein: CASSARDSGNQP. The entire CDR3 reads CASSARDSGNQPQHF.